Listed here are 22 T cell receptor beta chains from one sample, sequenced in a study of T cells in localized non-small cell lung cancer. Assay used: immunoSEQ multiplex PCR; TCRdb lists only in-frame clones, some missing. The sample has about 9,200 clones; nearly 90% are singletons. Sequenced material: peripheral blood, taken before any cancer treatment. The receptors shown here come from a female donor aged 60 or older with stage II squamous cell lung carcinoma.

The J gene is TRBJ1-6, the V gene TRBV7-2; D gene uncertain. Trimming pared 2 bases from V and 7 bases from J, leaving 9 bases between. The CDR3 consists of 14 residues. Germline V lookup: CDR1 SGHTA, CDR2 FQGNSA. CDR3 amino acids: CASSLTPANSPLHF. The CDR3 nucleotides read TGTGCCAGCAGCTTAACCCCAGCAAATTCACCCCTCCACTTT. Complete variable domain (other parts from reference TRBV7-2 and TRBJ1-6): GAGVSQSPSNKVTEKGKDVELRCDPISGHTALYWYRQSLGQGLEFLIYFQGNSAPDKSGLPSDRFSAERTGGSVSTLTIQRTQQEDSAVYLCASSLTPANSPLHFGNGTRLTVT.

The J gene is TRBJ2-3, the V gene TRBV7-9, with D perhaps given as TRBD1 or TRBD2 (5 bases each). The germline V gene has CDR1 SEHNR and CDR2 FQNEAQ (reference sequence). V dropped 5 bases and J dropped 4 bases, with 13 bases sitting between them. This CDR3 contains 14 residues. The CDR3 here is CASSAEGLADTQYF. For the CDR3, the DNA is TGTGCCAGCAGCGCAGAGGGGCTGGCAGATACGCAGTATTTT. The variable domain in full, completed from reference TRBV7-9 and TRBJ2-3, reads DTGVSQNPRHKITKRGQNVTFRCDPISEHNRLYWYRQTLGQGPEFLTYFQNEAQLEKSRLLSDRFSAERPKGSFSTLEIQRTEQGDSAMYLCASSAEGLADTQYFGPGTRLTVL.

The chain is built from TRBV14 and TRBJ1-4; 7 bases agree with TRBD1. The CDR3 is 20 residues long. V lost 4 bases, J lost 7 bases, and 24 bases stayed unmatched. The germline V gene has CDR1 SGHDN and CDR2 FVKESK. CDR3 region: CASSPPDRDARTRWFEKLFF. CDR3 nucleotides: TGTGCCAGCAGCCCCCCCGACAGGGACGCTCGCACTAGGTGGTTTGAAAAACTGTTTTTT.

This clone was observed a single time. The J gene is TRBJ1-6, the V gene TRBV7-9; tentatively, D is TRBD1 (5 bases). With 4 bases removed from V and 5 bases from J, the gap between germline ends came to 9 bases. CDR3 length equals 14 residues. Germline-derived CDR1 and CDR2 are SEHNR and FQNEAQ (reference sequence). The CDR3 region is CASSSGTDNSPLHF. Here the CDR3 DNA reads TGTGCCAGCAGCTCTGGGACGGATAATTCACCCCTCCACTTT.

The chain couples TRBV5-6 to TRBJ1-5; D gene uncertain. V lost 1 base and J lost 6, with 5 bases in between. The CDR3 totals 12 residues. CDR1 and CDR2 from the germline V gene are SGHDT and YYEEEE. CDR3 in DNA: TGTGCCAGCAGCTTGTCCGGTCAGCCCCAGCATTTT. Translating it yields CASSLSGQPQHF.

This clone came up a few times. In nucleotides, the CDR3 is TGTTCCACGGATAGGGTAGGCACTGAAGCTTTCTTT. This encodes CSTDRVGTEAFF. The rearrangement links TRBV7-9 to TRBJ1-1; D not certain. The CDR3 contains 12 residues. Germline values: CDR1 SEHNR, CDR2 FQNEAQ (reference sequence).

The chain is built from TRBV28 and TRBJ2-5; D perhaps matches TRBD2 (6 bases). The V gene lost 10 bases and the J gene lost 7 bases, with 13 bases spanning the gap. The CDR3 covers 11 residues. Germline CDR1 and CDR2: MDHEN and SYDVKM. CDR3: CATQRRGTQYF. As DNA, the CDR3 is TGTGCCACACAGCGGCGGGGGACCCAGTACTTC.

The chain links TRBV5-6 to TRBJ2-7; the match to TRBD1 covers 8 bases. V lost 3 bases, J lost 5 bases, and 10 bases stayed unmatched. Germline values: CDR1 SGHDT, CDR2 YYEEEE. The CDR3 is 15 residues long. CDR3 in DNA: TGTGCCAGCAGCTCCCCAGCCAGGGGGCCCCACGAGCAGTACGTC. Amino acid sequence: CASSSPARGPHEQYV.

The chain is built from TRBV7-9 and TRBJ2-1, with 9 bases lining up with TRBD2. The trim removed 5 bases at V and 5 bases at J, leaving 16 bases unmatched. This CDR3 is built from 18 residues. Germline CDR1 SEHNR, CDR2 FQNEAQ (reference sequence). CDR3: CASSPTSGRLTFDNEQFF. CDR3 sequence (DNA): TGTGCCAGCAGCCCGACGAGCGGGAGGCTCACCTTCGACAATGAGCAGTTCTTC.

The chain joins TRBV10-3 to TRBJ1-5; D gene ambiguous. V lost 2 bases and J lost 7, with 9 bases in between. The length of the CDR3 is 13 residues. Germline CDR1 reads ENHRY; CDR2 reads SYGVKD. CDR3 in DNA: TGTGCCATCAGTGAGAGTCCGGGGCAGCCCCAGCATTTT. It encodes CAISESPGQPQHF.

The chain uses TRBV18 and TRBJ1-4; D is unclear. There are 15 residues in the CDR3. The V gene lost 2 bases and the J gene lost 0 bases, with 7 bases spanning the gap. Germline assignment: CDR1 KGHSH and CDR2 LQKENI. CDR3 sequence: CASSPGVSTNEKLFF. CDR3 coding DNA: TGTGCCAGCTCACCAGGAGTATCAACTAATGAAAAACTGTTTTTT.

The chain links TRBV6-1 to TRBJ2-2, with 8 bases that match TRBD2. Germline V gene sequence: CDR1 MNHNS, CDR2 SASEGT. The trim removed 2 bases at V and 6 bases at J, leaving 11 bases unmatched. This CDR3 region has 17 residues. DNA of the CDR3: TGTGCCAGCAGTGAACTCGGGGGGGCCTTAAAATCCGGGGAGCTGTTTTTT. This gives the protein CASSELGGALKSGELFF.

This sequence joins TRBV28 and TRBJ2-7; the D gene is possibly TRBD1 (5 bases). Germline CDR1 reads MDHEN; CDR2 reads SYDVKM. V lost 6 bases to trimming and J lost 2 bases, with 23 bases between them. The CDR3 is made up of 17 amino acids. The CDR3 DNA reads TGTGCCAGCAGACCCCTCGGGTGGGGCACAGGAGCCTACGAGCAGTACTTC. It specifies CASRPLGWGTGAYEQYF. The full variable domain, in which reference TRBV28 and TRBJ2-7 provide the parts outside the CDR3, is DVKVTQSSRYLVKRTGEKVFLECVQDMDHENMFWYRQDPGLGLRLIYFSYDVKMKEKGDIPEGYSVSREKKERFSLILESASTNQTSMYLCASRPLGWGTGAYEQYFGPGTRLTVT.

V and J are TRBV2 and TRBJ2-7, with 11 bases lining up with TRBD1. The CDR3 length is 14 residues. V dropped 6 bases and J dropped 7; count of bases not matched to a gene: 8. Germline CDR1 and CDR2: SNHLY and FYNNEI. The CDR3 DNA follows: TGTGCCAGCAGAGGGACAGGGGGGACAAAAGAGCAGTACTTC. Its protein product is CASRGTGGTKEQYF.

The V gene is TRBV5-1, the J gene TRBJ2-1; the D gene is possibly TRBD2 (6 bases). CDR1 and CDR2 (germline): SGHRS, YFSETQ. The V gene lost 0 bases and the J gene lost 7 bases, with 14 bases spanning the gap. CDR3 length: 15 amino acids. CDR3 sequence: CASSLAQGGLNEQFF. In DNA, the CDR3 is TGCGCCAGCAGCTTGGCTCAGGGAGGTTTGAATGAGCAGTTCTTC. Full variable domain (outside the CDR3, taken from reference TRBV5-1 and TRBJ2-1): KAGVTQTPRYLIKTRGQQVTLSCSPISGHRSVSWYQQTPGQGLQFLFEYFSETQRNKGNFPGRFSGRQFSNSRSEMNVSTLELGDSALYLCASSLAQGGLNEQFFGPGTRLTVL.

The CDR3 DNA reads TGTGCCAGCAGCAAAACCGACAGGAGCCCCGGGGACACCATATATTTT. Amino acids: CASSKTDRSPGDTIYF. The chain recombines TRBV7-9 with TRBJ1-3; D possibly corresponds to TRBD1 (6 bases). Trimming removed 5 bases at V and 8 bases at J, with 22 bases between. In germline, CDR1 is SEHNR, CDR2 FQNEAQ (reference sequence). The CDR3 spans 16 residues.

This rearrangement joins TRBV30 to TRBJ1-5; D is perhaps TRBD1 (6 bases). Germline CDR1 is GTSNPN and CDR2 is SVGIG (reference sequence). V was trimmed by 3 bases and J by 4 bases, leaving 7 bases between them. The CDR3 extends over 12 amino acids. CDR3 bases: TGTGCCTGGAGGAGGGGGAATCAGCCCCAGCATTTT. It yields the protein CAWRRGNQPQHF.

The V gene is TRBV30, the J gene TRBJ1-2; no firm D call. CDR3 length: 14 amino acids. Trimming took off 2 bases at V and 1 base at J, with 11 bases between the two ends. From germline, CDR1 is GTSNPN and CDR2 SVGIG (reference sequence). DNA of the CDR3: TGTGCCTGGAGTCCCGGAACTGATAACTATGGCTACACCTTC. Protein product: CAWSPGTDNYGYTF.

The chain joins TRBV11-2 to TRBJ2-2; D not resolved. V gave up 2 bases and J gave up 8 bases, with 9 bases separating them. There are 13 residues in the CDR3. CDR1 and CDR2 (germline): SGHAT, FQNNGV. The CDR3 nucleotides read TGTGCCAGCAGCTTAACGGTGGCAGGGGAGCTGTTTTTT. This translates into CASSLTVAGELFF.

This clone appeared a single time. The chain is built from TRBV13 and TRBJ2-1; 7 bases map to TRBD2. Germline V gives CDR1 PRHDT, CDR2 FYEKMQ (reference sequence). This CDR3 has 13 amino acids. V lost 5 bases to trimming and J lost 8 bases; unmatched junction nucleotides: 6. CDR3 residues: CASSPPAGDEQFF. For the CDR3, the DNA is TGTGCCAGCAGCCCCCCCGCGGGGGATGAGCAGTTCTTC.

The genes are TRBV6-5 and TRBJ2-1; 13 nucleotides align to TRBD2. Unmatched junction bases numbered 8, after V lost 2 bases and J lost 10 bases. The length of the CDR3 is 16 residues. Germline CDR1 and CDR2: MNHEY and SVGAGI. The CDR3 sequence is CASSYGWTSGSSEQFF. The CDR3 DNA reads TGTGCCAGCAGTTACGGGTGGACTAGCGGGAGTAGCGAGCAGTTCTTC.

The V and J genes are TRBV2 and TRBJ1-1, with no clear D. Trimming stripped 3 bases from V and 4 bases from J, with 12 bases between. CDR1 is SNHLY, CDR2 FYNNEI, per germline. CDR3 size: 14 residues. The CDR3 DNA reads as TGTGCCAGCAGTGACGATACATTAAGCACTGAAGCTTTCTTT. This translates into CASSDDTLSTEAFF.